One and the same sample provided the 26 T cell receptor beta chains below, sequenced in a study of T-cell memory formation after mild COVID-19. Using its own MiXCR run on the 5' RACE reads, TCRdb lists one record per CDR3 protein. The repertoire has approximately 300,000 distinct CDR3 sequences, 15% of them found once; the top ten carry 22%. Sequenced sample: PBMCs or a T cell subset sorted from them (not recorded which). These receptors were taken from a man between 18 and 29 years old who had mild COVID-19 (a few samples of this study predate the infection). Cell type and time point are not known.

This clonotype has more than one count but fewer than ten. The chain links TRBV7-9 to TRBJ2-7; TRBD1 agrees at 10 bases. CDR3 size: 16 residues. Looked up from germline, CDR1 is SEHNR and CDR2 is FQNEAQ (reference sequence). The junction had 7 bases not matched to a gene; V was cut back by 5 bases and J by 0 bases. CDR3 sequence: CASSTGQGGASYEQYV. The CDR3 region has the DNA TGTGCCAGCAGCACAGGACAGGGGGGTGCCTCCTACGAGCAGTACGTC.

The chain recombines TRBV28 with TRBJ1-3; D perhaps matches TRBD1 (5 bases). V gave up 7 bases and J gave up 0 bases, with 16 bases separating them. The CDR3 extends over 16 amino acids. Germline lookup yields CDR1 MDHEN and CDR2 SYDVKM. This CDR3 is CASTSLGPLSGNTIYF. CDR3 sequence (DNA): TGTGCCAGCACCTCGTTGGGGCCTCTCTCTGGAAACACCATATATTTT.

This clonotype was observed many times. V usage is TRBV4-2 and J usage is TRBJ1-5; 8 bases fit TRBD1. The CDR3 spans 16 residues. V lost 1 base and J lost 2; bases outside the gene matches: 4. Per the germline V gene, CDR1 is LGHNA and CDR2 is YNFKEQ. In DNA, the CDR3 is TGTGCCAGCAGCCAAGGGGCACAGGGGGGCAATCAGCCCCAGCATTTT. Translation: CASSQGAQGGNQPQHF.

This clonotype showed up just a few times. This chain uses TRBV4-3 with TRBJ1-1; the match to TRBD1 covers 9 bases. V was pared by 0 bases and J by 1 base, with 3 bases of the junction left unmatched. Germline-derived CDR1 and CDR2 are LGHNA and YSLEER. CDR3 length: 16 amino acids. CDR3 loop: CASSQDMGQGNTEAFF. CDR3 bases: TGCGCCAGCAGCCAAGATATGGGACAGGGGAACACTGAAGCTTTCTTT.

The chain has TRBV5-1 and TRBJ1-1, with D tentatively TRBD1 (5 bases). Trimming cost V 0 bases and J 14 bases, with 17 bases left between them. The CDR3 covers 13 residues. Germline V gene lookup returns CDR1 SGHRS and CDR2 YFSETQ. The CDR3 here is CASSLEDGQGEFF. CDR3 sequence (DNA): TGCGCCAGCAGCTTGGAGGACGGTCAGGGCGAATTCTTT.

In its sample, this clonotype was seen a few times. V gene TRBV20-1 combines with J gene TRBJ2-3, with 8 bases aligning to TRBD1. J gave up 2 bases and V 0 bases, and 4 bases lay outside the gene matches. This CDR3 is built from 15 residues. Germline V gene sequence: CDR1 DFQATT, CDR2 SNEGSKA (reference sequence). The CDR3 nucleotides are TGCAGTGCTAGAGACCGACAGGGGATCACAGATACGCAGTATTTT. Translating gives CSARDRQGITDTQYF.

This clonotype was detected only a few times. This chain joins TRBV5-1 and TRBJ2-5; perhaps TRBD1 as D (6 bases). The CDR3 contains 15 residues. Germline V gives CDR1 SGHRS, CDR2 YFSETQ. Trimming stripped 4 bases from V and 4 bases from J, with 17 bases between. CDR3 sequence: CASSGSLGQRETQYF. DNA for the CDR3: TGCGCCAGCAGCGGAAGCCTTGGACAGCGAGAGACCCAGTACTTC.

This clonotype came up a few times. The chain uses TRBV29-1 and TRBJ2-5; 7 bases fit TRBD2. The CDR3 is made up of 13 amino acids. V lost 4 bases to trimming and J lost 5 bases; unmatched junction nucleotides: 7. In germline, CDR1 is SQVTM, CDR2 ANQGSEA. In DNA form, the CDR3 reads TGCAGCGTTGTCCCGGGGGGTGCGGAGACCCAGTACTTC. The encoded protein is CSVVPGGAETQYF.

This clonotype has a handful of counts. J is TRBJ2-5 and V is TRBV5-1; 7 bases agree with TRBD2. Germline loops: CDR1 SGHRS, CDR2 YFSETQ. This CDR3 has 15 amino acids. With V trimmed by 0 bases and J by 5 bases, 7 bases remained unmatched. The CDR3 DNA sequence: TGCGCCAGCAGCTTGGCCACGGCGGGAGAGGAGACCCAGTACTTC. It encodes CASSLATAGEETQYF.

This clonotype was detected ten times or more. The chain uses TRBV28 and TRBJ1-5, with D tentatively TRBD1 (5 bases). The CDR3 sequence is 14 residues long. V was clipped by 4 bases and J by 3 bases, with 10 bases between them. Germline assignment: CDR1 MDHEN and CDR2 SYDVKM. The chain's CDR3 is CASSSDRFNQPQHF. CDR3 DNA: TGTGCCAGCAGTTCTGACAGATTCAATCAGCCCCAGCATTTT.

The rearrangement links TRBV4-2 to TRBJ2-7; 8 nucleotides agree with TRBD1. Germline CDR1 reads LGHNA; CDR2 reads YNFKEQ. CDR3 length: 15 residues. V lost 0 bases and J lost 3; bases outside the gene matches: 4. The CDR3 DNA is TGTGCCAGCAGCCAAGATGCAGGGGGCTTCTACGAGCAGTACTTC. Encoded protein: CASSQDAGGFYEQYF.

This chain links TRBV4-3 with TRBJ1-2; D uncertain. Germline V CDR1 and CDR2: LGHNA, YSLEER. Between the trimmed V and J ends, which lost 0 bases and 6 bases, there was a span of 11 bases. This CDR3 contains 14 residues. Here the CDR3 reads CASSQDWIGDGYTF. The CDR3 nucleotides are TGCGCCAGCAGCCAAGATTGGATCGGCGATGGCTACACCTTC.

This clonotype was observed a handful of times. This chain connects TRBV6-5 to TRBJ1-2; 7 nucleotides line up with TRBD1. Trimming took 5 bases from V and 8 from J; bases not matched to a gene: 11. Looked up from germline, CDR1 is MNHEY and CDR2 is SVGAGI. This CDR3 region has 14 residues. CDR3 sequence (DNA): TGTGCCAGCAGTCGTCCTGATCCGGGACAGGGCTACACCTTC. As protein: CASSRPDPGQGYTF.

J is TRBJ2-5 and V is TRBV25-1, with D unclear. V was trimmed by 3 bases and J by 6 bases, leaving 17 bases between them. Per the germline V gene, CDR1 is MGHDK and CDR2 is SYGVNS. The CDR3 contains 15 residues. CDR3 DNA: TGTGCCAGCAGTGAGTCGGACCGAGCCTTACAGACCCAGTACTTC. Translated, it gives CASSESDRALQTQYF.

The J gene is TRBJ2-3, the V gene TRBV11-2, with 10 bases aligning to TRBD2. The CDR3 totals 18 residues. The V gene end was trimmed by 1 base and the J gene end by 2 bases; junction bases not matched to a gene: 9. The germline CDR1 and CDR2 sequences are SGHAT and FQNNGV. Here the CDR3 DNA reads TGTGCCAGCAGCTTAGTCGCAATTAGCGGGGGGTACACAGATACGCAGTATTTT. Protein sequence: CASSLVAISGGYTDTQYF.

CDR3 sequence reads: CASSLWAGAGGELFF. DNA for the CDR3: TGTGCCAGCAGTTTATGGGCAGGAGCAGGCGGGGAGCTGTTTTTT. V gene TRBV28 combines with J gene TRBJ2-2; D gene ambiguous. Trimming took off 0 bases at V and 7 bases at J, with 12 bases between the two ends. CDR3 size: 15 residues. The germline CDR1 and CDR2 sequences are MDHEN and SYDVKM.

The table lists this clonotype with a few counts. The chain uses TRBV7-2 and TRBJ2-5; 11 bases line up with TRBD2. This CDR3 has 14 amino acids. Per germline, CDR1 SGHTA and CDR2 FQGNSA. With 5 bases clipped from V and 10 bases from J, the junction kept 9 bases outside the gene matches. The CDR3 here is CASSTFLAGGFQYF. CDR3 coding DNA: TGTGCCAGCAGCACGTTCCTAGCGGGGGGCTTCCAGTACTTC.

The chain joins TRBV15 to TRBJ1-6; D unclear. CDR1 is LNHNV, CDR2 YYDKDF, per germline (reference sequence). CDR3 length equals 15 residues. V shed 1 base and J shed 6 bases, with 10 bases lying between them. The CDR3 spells CATSRGGPGNSPLHF. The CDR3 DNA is TGTGCCACCAGCAGAGGCGGGCCCGGTAATTCACCCCTCCACTTT.

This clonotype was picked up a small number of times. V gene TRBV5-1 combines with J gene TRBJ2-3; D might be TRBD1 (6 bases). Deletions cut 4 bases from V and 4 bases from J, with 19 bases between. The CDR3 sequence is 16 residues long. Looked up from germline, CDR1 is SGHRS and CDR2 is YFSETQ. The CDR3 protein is CASSPPRGGGPDTQYF. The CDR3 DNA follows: TGCGCCAGCAGCCCCCCCAGGGGCGGCGGACCAGATACGCAGTATTTT.

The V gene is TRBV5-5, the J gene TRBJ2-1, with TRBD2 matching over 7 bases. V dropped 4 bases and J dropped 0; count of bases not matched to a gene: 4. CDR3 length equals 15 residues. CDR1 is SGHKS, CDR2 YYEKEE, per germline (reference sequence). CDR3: CASSAGDRSYNEQFF. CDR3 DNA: TGTGCCAGCAGCGCGGGGGACCGCTCCTACAATGAGCAGTTCTTC.

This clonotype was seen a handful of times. CDR3 residues: CSVADSYEKLFF. In DNA form, the CDR3 reads TGCAGCGTTGCCGACAGCTACGAAAAACTGTTTTTT. The rearrangement uses TRBV29-1 and TRBJ1-4, with D tentatively TRBD1 (5 bases). Trimming cost V 4 bases and J 8 bases, with 11 bases left between them. CDR3 length equals 12 residues. CDR1 and CDR2 from the germline V gene are SQVTM and ANQGSEA. Filled out from reference TRBV29-1 and TRBJ1-4, the complete variable domain reads SAVISQKPSRDICQRGTSLTIQCQVDSQVTMMFWYRQQPGQSLTLIATANQGSEATYESGFVIDKFPISRPNLTFSTLTVSNMSPEDSSIYLCSVADSYEKLFFGSGTQLSVL.

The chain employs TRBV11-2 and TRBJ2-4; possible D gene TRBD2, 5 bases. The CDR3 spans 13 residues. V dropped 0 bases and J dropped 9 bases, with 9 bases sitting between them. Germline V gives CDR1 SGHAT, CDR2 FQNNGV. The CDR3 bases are TGTGCCAGCAGCTTAGACTACGAGGGCATTCAGTACTTC. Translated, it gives CASSLDYEGIQYF.

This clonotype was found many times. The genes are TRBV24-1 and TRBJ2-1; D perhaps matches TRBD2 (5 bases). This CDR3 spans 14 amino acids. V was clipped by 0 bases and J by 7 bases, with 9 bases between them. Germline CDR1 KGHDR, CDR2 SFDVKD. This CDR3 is CATSDLHGGNEQFF. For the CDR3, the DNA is TGTGCCACCAGTGATTTGCACGGCGGGAATGAGCAGTTCTTC.

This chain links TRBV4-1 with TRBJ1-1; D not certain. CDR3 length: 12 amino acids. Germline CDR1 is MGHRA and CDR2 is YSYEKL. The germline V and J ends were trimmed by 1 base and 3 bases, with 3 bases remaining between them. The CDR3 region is CASSQVYTEAFF. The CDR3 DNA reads TGCGCCAGCAGCCAAGTTTACACTGAAGCTTTCTTT.

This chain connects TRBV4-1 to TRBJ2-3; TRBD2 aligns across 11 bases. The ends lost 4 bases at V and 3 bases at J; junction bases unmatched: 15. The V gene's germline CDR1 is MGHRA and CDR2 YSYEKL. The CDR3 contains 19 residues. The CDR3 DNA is TGCGCCAGCAGCCGTCGGTTAGCGGGGGGGCCGGTATCGACAGATACGCAGTATTTT. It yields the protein CASSRRLAGGPVSTDTQYF.

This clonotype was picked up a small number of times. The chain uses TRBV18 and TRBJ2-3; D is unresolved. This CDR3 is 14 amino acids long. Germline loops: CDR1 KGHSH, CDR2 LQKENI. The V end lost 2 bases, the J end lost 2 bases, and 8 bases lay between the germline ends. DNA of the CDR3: TGTGCCAGCTCACCATCGGCGGACACAGATACGCAGTATTTT. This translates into CASSPSADTDTQYF.